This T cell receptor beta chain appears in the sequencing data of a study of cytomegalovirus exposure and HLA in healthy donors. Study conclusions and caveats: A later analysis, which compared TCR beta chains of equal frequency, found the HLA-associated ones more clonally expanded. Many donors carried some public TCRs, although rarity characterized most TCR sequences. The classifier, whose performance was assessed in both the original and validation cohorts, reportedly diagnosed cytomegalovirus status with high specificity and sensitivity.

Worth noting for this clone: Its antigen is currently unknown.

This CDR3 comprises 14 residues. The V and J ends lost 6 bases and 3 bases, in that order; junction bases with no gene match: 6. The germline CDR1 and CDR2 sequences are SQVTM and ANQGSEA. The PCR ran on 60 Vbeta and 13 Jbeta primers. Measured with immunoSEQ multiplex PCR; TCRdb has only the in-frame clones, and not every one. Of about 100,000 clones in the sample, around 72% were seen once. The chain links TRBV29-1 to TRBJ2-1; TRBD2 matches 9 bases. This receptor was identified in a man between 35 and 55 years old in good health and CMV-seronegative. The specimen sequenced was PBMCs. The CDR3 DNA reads TGCAGCGTGGATACTAGCGGGTTCTACAATGAGCAGTTCTTC. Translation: CSVDTSGFYNEQFF.